This TCR beta chain was recovered during a study of identical twins. cDNA molecules carried unique molecular identifiers, and template switching added a universal primer site. Each CDR3 protein is one row after TCRdb ran MiXCR on the 5' RACE reads. This sample yields around 1.7 million distinct CDR3 sequences, of which about 32% are seen a single time; approximately 0.29% belongs to the top ten. In germline, CDR1 is GTSNPN, CDR2 SVGIG (reference sequence). The CDR3 covers 12 residues. Regarding this clonotype: Its antigen remains unidentified.

General observations from the study: Zero-insertion analyses might be partly confounded by invariant T cells like MAIT and iNKT. Carriage of fewer insertions was seen in abundant cord blood beta clonotypes, whereas memory repertoires showed none.

This sequence joins TRBV30 and TRBJ2-4; TRBD2 is a possible D gene (5 bases). Matching the DNA end better, TRBJ2-7 makes the J call doubtful. This receptor was identified in a newborn girl in good health. Sequencing was done on a sample of cord blood. The DNA for the CDR3 is TGTGCCTGGAGAGGGAGAGCCTACGAGCAGTACTTC. Its translation: CAWRGRAYEQYF.